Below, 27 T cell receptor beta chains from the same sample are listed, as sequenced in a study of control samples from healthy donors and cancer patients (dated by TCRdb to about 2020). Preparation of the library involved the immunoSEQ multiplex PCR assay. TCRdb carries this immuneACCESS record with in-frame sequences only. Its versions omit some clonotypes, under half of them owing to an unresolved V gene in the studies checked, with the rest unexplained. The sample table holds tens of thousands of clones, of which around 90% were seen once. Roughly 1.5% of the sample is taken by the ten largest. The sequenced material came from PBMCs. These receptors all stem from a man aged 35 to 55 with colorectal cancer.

This chain's CDR3 is CASSLTSGRTDTQYF. CDR3 nucleotides: TGTGCCAGCAGTTTGACTAGCGGGAGAACAGATACGCAGTATTTT. The J gene is TRBJ2-3, the V gene TRBV27; 12 bases are shared with TRBD2. The CDR3 consists of 15 residues. J lost 3 bases, V lost 3 bases, and 1 base had no gene match. Germline V gives CDR1 MNHEY, CDR2 SMNVEV (reference sequence).

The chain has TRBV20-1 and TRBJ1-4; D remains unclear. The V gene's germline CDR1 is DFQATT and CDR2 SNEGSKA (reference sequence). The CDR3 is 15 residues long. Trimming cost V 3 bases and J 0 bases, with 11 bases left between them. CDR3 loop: CSASPGGATNEKLFF. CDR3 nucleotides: TGCAGTGCTAGTCCCGGTGGCGCAACTAATGAAAAACTGTTTTTT.

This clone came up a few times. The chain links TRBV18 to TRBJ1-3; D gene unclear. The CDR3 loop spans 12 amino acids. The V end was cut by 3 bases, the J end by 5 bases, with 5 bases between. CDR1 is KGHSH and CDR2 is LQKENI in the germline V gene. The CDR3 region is CASSPERNTIYF. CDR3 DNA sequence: TGTGCCAGCTCACCCGAGCGAAACACCATATATTTT.

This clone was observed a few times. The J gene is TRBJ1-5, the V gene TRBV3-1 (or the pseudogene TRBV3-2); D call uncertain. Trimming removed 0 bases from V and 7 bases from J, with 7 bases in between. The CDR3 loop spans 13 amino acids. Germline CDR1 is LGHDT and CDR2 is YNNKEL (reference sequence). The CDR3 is CASSQDRSQPQHF. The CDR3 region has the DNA TGTGCCAGCAGCCAAGATCGGTCGCAGCCCCAGCATTTT.

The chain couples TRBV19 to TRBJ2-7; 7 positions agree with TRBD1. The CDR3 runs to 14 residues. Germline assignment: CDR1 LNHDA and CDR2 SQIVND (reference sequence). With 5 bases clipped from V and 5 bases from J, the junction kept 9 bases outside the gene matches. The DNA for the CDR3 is TGTGCCAGTAGTCCGGCGACAGGGTTCCACGAGCAGTACTTC. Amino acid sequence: CASSPATGFHEQYF.

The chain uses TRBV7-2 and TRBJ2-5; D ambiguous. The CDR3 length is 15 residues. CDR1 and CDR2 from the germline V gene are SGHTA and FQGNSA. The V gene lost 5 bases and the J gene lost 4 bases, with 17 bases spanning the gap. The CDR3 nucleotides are TGTGCCAGCAGCCCCTCCGTGAGCTTAGGAGAGACCCAGTACTTC. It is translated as CASSPSVSLGETQYF. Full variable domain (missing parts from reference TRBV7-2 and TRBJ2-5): GAGVSQSPSNKVTEKGKDVELRCDPISGHTALYWYRQSLGQGLEFLIYFQGNSAPDKSGLPSDRFSAERTGGSVSTLTIQRTQQEDSAVYLCASSPSVSLGETQYFGPGTRLLVL.

The CDR3 nucleotides are TGTGCCAGCAGCGGGGACCTTCGCGCTGAAGCTTTCTTT. Translated, it gives CASSGDLRAEAFF. This rearrangement joins TRBV7-3 to TRBJ1-1, with D possibly being TRBD1 (5 bases). V shed 5 bases and J shed 6 bases, with 13 bases lying between them. Per germline, CDR1 SGHTA and CDR2 FQGTGA. CDR3 length: 13 amino acids.

CDR3 sequence: CASSLDGSSYNEQFF. CDR3 in DNA: TGCGCCAGCAGCTTGGACGGGAGCTCCTACAATGAGCAGTTCTTC. The chain joins TRBV5-1 to TRBJ2-1, with a weak D call TRBD2 (6 bases). V was cut by 0 bases and J by 0 bases, with 7 bases left in between. This CDR3 is 15 amino acids long. Germline assignment: CDR1 SGHRS and CDR2 YFSETQ.

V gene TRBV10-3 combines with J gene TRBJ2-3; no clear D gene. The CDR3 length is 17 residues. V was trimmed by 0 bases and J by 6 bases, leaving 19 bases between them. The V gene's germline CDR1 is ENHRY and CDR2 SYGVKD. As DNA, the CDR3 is TGTGCCATCAGTGAGTCGTCCCTCCCGGGCTTGAGGGATACGCAGTATTTT. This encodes CAISESSLPGLRDTQYF.

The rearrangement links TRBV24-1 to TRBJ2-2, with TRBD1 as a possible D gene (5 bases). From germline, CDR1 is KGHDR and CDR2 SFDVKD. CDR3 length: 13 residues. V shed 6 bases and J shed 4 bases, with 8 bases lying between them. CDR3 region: CATSRRATGELFF. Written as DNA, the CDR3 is TGTGCCACCAGTCGCAGGGCCACCGGGGAGCTGTTTTTT.

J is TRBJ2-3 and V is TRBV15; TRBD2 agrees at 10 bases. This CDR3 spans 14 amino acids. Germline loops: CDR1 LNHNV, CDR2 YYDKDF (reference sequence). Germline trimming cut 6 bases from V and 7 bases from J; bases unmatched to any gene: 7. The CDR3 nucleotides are TGTGCCACCAGGCGAGCGGGAGGGCGATATACGCAGTATTTT. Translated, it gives CATRRAGGRYTQYF.

The chain's CDR3 is CASSYYSEDGQPGETQYF. The CDR3 DNA reads TGTGCCAGCAGTTATTACAGCGAGGACGGACAGCCAGGAGAGACCCAGTACTTC. The chain joins TRBV6-2 or TRBV6-3 to TRBJ2-5, with D possibly TRBD1 on 6 matching bases. CDR3 length: 18 amino acids. V was shortened by 3 bases and J by 4 bases, with 24 bases between the two germline ends. Per germline, CDR1 MNHEY and CDR2 SVGEGT.

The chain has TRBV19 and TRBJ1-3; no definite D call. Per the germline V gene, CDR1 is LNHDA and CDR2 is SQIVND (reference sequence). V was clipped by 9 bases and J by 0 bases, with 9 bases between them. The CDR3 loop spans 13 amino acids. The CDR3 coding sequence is TGTGCCAGCTCCCCCAACTCTGGAAACACCATATATTTT. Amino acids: CASSPNSGNTIYF.

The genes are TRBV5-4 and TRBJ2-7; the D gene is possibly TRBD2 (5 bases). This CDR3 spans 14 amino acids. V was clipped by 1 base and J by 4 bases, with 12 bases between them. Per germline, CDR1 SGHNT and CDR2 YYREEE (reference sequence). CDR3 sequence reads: CASSLTSSGYEQYF. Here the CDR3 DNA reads TGTGCCAGCAGCTTGACTTCGTCGGGATACGAGCAGTACTTC.

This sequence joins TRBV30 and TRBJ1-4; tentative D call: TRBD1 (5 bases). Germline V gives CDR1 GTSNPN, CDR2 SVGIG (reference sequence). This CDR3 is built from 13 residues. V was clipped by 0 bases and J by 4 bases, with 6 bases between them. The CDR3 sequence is CAWSVQVNEKLFF. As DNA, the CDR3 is TGTGCCTGGAGTGTACAGGTTAATGAAAAACTGTTTTTT.

The CDR3 sequence is CASSQDWARSNTEAFF. CDR3 bases: TGCGCCAGCAGCCAAGATTGGGCGAGATCGAACACTGAAGCTTTCTTT. The chain employs TRBV4-3 and TRBJ1-1; no firm D call. This CDR3 is 16 amino acids long. The germline V and J ends were trimmed by 0 bases and 1 base, with 12 bases remaining between them. The V gene's germline CDR1 is LGHNA and CDR2 YSLEER.

CDR3 bases: TGTGCCAGCAGCTTAGCTGGACAACGTTCGGCCTACGAGCAGTACTTC. It translates to CASSLAGQRSAYEQYF. The chain joins TRBV7-6 to TRBJ2-7; D perhaps matches TRBD1 (5 bases). Trimming took 0 bases from V and 2 from J, leaving 14 bases between them. Germline-derived CDR1 and CDR2 are SGHVS and FNYEAQ. There are 16 residues in the CDR3.

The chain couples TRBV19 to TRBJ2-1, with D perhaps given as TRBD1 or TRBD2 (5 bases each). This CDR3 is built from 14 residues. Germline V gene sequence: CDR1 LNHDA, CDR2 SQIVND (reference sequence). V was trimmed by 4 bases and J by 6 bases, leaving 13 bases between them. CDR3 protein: CASSTGTESNEQFF. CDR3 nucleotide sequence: TGTGCCAGTAGTACGGGGACGGAGAGCAATGAGCAGTTCTTC.

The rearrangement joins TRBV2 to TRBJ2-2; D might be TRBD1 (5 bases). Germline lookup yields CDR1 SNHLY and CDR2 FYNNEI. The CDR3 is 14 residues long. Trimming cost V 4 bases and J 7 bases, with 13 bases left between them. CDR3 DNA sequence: TGTGCCAGCAGTGTCCGGCAGGGTGGCGGGGAGCTGTTTTTT. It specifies CASSVRQGGGELFF.

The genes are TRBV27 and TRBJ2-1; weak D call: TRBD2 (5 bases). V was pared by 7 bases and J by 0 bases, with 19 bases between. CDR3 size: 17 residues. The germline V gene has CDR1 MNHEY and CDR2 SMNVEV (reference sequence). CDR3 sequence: CASTLAHLANSYNEQFF. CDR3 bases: TGTGCCAGCACCCTAGCCCATCTAGCCAACTCCTACAATGAGCAGTTCTTC.

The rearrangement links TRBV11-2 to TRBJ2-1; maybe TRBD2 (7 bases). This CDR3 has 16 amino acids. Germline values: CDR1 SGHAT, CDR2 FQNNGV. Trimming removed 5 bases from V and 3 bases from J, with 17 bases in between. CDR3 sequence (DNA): TGTGCCAGCAGCCCCGGGGCGGGGGCTTACTACAATGAGCAGTTCTTC. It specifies CASSPGAGAYYNEQFF.

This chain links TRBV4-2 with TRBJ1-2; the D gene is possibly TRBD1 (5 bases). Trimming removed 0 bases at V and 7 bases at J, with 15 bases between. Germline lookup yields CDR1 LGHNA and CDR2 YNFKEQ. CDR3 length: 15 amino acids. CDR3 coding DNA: TGTGCCAGCAGCCAAGAGGGGCTGCGCGAGGCTGGCTACACCTTC. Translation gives CASSQEGLREAGYTF.

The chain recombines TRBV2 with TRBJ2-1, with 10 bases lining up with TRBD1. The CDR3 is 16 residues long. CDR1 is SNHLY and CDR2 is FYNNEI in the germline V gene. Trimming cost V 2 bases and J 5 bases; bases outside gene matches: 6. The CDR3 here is CASSETEGQGNNEQFF. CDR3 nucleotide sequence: TGTGCCAGCAGTGAAACTGAGGGACAGGGGAACAATGAGCAGTTCTTC. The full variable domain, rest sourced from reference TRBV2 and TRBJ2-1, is EPEVTQTPSHQVTQMGQEVILRCVPISNHLYFYWYRQILGQKVEFLVSFYNNEISEKSEIFDDQFSVERPDGSNFTLKIRSTKLEDSAMYFCASSETEGQGNNEQFFGPGTRLTVL.

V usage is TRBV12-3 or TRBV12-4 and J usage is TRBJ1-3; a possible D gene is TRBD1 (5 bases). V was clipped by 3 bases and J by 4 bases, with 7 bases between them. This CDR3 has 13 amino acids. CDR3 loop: CASSFEGGNTIYF. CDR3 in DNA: TGTGCCAGCAGTTTTGAGGGGGGAAACACCATATATTTT.

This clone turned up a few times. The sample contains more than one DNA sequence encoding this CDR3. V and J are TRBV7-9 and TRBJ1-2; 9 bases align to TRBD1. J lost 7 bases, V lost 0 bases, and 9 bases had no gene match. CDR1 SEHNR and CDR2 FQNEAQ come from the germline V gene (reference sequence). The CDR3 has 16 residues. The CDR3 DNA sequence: TGTGCCAGCAGCTTAGCGGTCCGGACAGGGGTGGGTGGCTACACCTTC. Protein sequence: CASSLAVRTGVGGYTF.

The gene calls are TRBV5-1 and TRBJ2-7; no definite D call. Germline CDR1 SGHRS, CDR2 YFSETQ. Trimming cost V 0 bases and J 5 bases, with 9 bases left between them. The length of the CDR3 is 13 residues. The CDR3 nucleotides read TGCGCCAGCAGCTTGGCCGGGTGGGACGAGCAGTACTTC. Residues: CASSLAGWDEQYF.

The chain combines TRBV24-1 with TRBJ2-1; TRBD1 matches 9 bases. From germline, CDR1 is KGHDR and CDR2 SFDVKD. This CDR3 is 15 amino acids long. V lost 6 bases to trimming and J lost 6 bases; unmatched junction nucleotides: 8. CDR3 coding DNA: TGTGCCACCAGTTCACCGGGACAGGGAATCAATGAGCAGTTCTTC. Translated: CATSSPGQGINEQFF.